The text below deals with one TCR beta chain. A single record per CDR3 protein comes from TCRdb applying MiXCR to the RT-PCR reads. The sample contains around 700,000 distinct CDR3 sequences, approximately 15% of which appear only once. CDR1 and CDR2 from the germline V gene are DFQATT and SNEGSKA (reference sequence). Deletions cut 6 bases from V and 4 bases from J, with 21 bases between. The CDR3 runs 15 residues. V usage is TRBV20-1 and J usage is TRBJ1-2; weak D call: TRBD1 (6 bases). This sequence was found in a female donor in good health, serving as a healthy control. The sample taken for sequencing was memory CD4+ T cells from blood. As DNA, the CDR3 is TGCAGTGCCCCGGGGGCGGCGCGGGGAGGCTATGGCTACACCTTC. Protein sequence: CSAPGAARGGYGYTF.